Listed here is a single T cell receptor (beta chain). Its antigen target is currently unknown. The sample holds no much larger clone one base away, and base qualities are not on file. What this sample's time point label stands for: around 28 days on oral tofacitinib. This specimen's treatment or condition label, per the study, means: oral pan-JAK inhibitor, 5-10 mg twice daily. Peripheral blood and lesional scalp punch biopsies were obtained from patients with alopecia areata. After PBMCs were isolated by density centrifugation and stained for CD3, CD4 and CD8, a FACSAria was used to sort CD4+ and CD8+ T cells. These data come from a study of CD8+ T cells in alopecia areata (dated by TCRdb to the late 2010s). Study-wide context: Treated patients were enrolled in an open-label pilot trial of oral tofacitinib, 5 to 10 mg twice daily, for moderate-to-severe alopecia areata. Tofacitinib was administered for 6 to 18 months, and 6 months of follow-up off drug were then conducted to assess delayed response and recurrence. In treated patients, disease severity was measured using the SALT score, which gives the percentage of scalp surface area affected. High-throughput TCRbeta sequencing was used to examine T cell clonal expansion in alopecia areata in both the C3H/HeJ mouse model and human patients. Human TCRbeta sequencing covered scalp tissue and sorted CD4+ and CD8+ peripheral blood T cells from patchy and totalis/universalis alopecia areata patients and healthy controls. Biopsies were taken from tofacitinib-treated patients at baseline and again at 4 and 24 weeks into treatment, and several of those patients also had a later scalp biopsy. Clonality in the scalp was compared among normal scalp (n=4), patchy alopecia areata scalp (n=8), and alopecia totalis/universalis scalp (n=8). The RNA source kit depended on sample type: the PAXgene miRNA kit for fixed scalp, the miRNeasy kit for PBMCs, and the RNeasy kit for mouse skin. immunoSEQ multiplex PCR using 35 Vbeta forward primers and 13 Jbeta reverse primers was used to amplify TCRbeta CDR3 regions.

Here is what the overall study found, with its caveats: Shared TCR sequences between patients were less evident than in mice, which may be partly attributable to HLA diversity in the patient population. The treated cohort was small, with a single nonresponder, so links between baseline CD8+ expansion and response need larger studies. During tofacitinib treatment, many expanded lesional clones stuck around in both scalp and blood, and this persistence may partly explain why relapse happens after treatment is stopped. Lesional scalp, especially in alopecia totalis/universalis, showed higher clonality and more expanded CD8+ clones than normal scalp, suggesting antigenic drive. Scalp TCR repertoire analysis is complicated because resident alphabeta T cells in normal human skin are also sequenced, whereas mouse skin is dominated by gammadelta T cells. Tofacitinib significantly decreased scalp clonality and the number of expanded CD8+ clones among the top 100 scalp clones.

The library was generated by the immunoSEQ multiplex PCR assay. To provide template for TCR sequencing, every sample had RNA extracted and reverse transcribed into cDNA. SuperScript III was used for first-strand cDNA synthesis, primed with a 2:1 mix of oligo-dT and random hexamers. Amplification bias was assessed with a synthetic immune receptor repertoire, and residual bias was removed computationally. The source study handled its data this way. Raw reads were preprocessed to remove errors, and CDR3 was defined according to IMGT conventions as the region from the conserved cysteine to phenylalanine. Clonality was calculated as 1 minus Shannon entropy normalized by log2 of the number of productive unique TCRs. Scalp TCRbeta sequences were cross-referenced with sorted blood CD4 and CD8 repertoires so that the CD4 or CD8 identity of scalp clones could be inferred. TCRdb provides this immuneACCESS table in a form limited to in-frame rearrangements. Some clones are lacking; in checked studies, under half of them reflect an unresolved V gene, and why the rest are absent is not known. V, J and clone size are taken as reported in that table, and D and trimming were inferred from the DNA itself. Within this sample are about 76,000 clones, with around 29% of them counted one time only. About 15% of the sample lies in the top ten.

The CDR3 contains 12 residues, cysteine and phenylalanine counted. This entry keeps only the CDR3 DNA: 36 bases, framed from base 1. V is clipped by 2 bases and J by 9 bases, and the sequence between their germline boundaries is 10 bases long. CDR1 MGHDK and CDR2 SYGVNS were looked up in the germline V gene. The source of this sequence is a human donor with alopecia areata. Sequenced here: CD8+ T cells sorted from blood, sampled at week 4, from a patient treated with tofacitinib. The chain uses TRBV25-1 and TRBJ2-5; 5 matching bases give a weak D call of TRBD2. The CDR3 has the sequence CASSEAREAQYF. The bases read TGTGCCAGCAGTGAAGCCCGGGAAGCCCAGTACTTC.